This entry lists 15 T cell receptor beta chains sequenced from one sample in a study of T cell repertoires in cytomegalovirus infection (dated by TCRdb to about 2019). Sequencing relied on an Illumina HiSeq 1500. TCRdb cleaned the public reads at Q25 with fastp, built clones with MiXCR and kept in-frame beta chains. Rows are unified per CDR3 protein, each entry keeping the most common DNA and genes. This sample gives approximately 500,000 distinct CDR3 sequences in total; around 27% of them show up just once. Roughly 13% of the sample rests with the top ten. Material: PBMCs. These receptors came from a human donor in good health (CMV status not recorded). Some clones in this sample may be carry-over from other donors' samples.

This chain connects TRBV6-2 or TRBV6-3 to TRBJ2-1; 9 nucleotides agree with TRBD2. Trimming at V came to 7 bases and at J to 0 bases, leaving 7 bases not matched to a gene. The V gene's germline CDR1 is MNHEY and CDR2 SVGEGT. CDR3 size: 16 residues. CDR3 sequence: CASIRAGGGSYNEQFF. CDR3 DNA sequence: TGTGCCAGCATACGAGCGGGAGGTGGCTCCTACAATGAGCAGTTCTTC.

V is TRBV11-2 and J is TRBJ1-1, with D hard to call. The CDR3 has 15 amino acids. V gave up 0 bases and J gave up 8 bases, with 16 bases separating them. Per the germline V gene, CDR1 is SGHAT and CDR2 is FQNNGV. CDR3 in amino acids: CASSLEQQTHNEAFF. The CDR3 DNA sequence: TGTGCCAGCAGCTTAGAACAGCAGACACACAACGAAGCTTTCTTT.

In its sample, this clonotype was seen a few times. The rearrangement uses TRBV6-1 and TRBJ1-2; a possible D gene is TRBD1 (6 bases). Deletions cut 10 bases from V and 0 bases from J, with 18 bases between. The CDR3 is 15 residues long. Germline V CDR1 and CDR2: MNHNS, SASEGT. CDR3 sequence reads: CATTSGTPSNYGYTF. The DNA for the CDR3 is TGTGCCACCACCTCCGGGACACCTTCTAACTATGGCTACACCTTC.

This clonotype occurred a few times. The chain is built from TRBV19 and TRBJ2-7; 12 bases align to TRBD2. This CDR3 comprises 16 residues. With V trimmed by 5 bases and J by 0 bases, 5 bases remained unmatched. CDR1 is LNHDA, CDR2 SQIVND, per germline (reference sequence). The CDR3 DNA sequence: TGTGCCAGTAGTCCTCGGACTAGCGGGATCTCCTACGAGCAGTACTTC. It codes for CASSPRTSGISYEQYF.

The chain joins TRBV11-2 to TRBJ2-5, with a tentative D call TRBD2 (6 bases). V lost 5 bases and J lost 9, with 13 bases in between. The CDR3 spans 12 residues. Per the germline V gene, CDR1 is SGHAT and CDR2 is FQNNGV. CDR3 sequence (DNA): TGTGCCAGCAGCCACTACACGGGGGCCCAGTACTTC. Translated, it gives CASSHYTGAQYF. The complete variable domain, with remaining parts taken from reference TRBV11-2 and TRBJ2-5, reads EAGVAQSPRYKIIEKRQSVAFWCNPISGHATLYWYQQILGQGPKLLIQFQNNGVVDDSQLPKDRFSAERLKGVDSTLKIQPAKLEDSAVYLCASSHYTGAQYFGPGTRLLVL.

In its sample, this clonotype was seen a few times. The gene calls are TRBV10-3 and TRBJ2-7; 7 nucleotides match TRBD2. Germline V lookup: CDR1 ENHRY, CDR2 SYGVKD. Trimming at V came to 6 bases and at J to 2 bases, leaving 10 bases not matched to a gene. This CDR3 comprises 15 residues. The CDR3 coding sequence is TGTGCCATCAGCTCCTCGCTAGCGGCGGCCTACGAGCAGTACTTC. It codes for CAISSSLAAAYEQYF.

This clonotype occurred many times. The CDR3 nucleotides are TGTGCCAGCAGCTCAACCAGGACAGGGGACTTCCAAGAGACCCAGTACTTC. It translates to CASSSTRTGDFQETQYF. This sequence joins TRBV7-9 and TRBJ2-5, with 9 nucleotides matching TRBD1. The germline V gene has CDR1 SEHNR and CDR2 FQNEAQ (reference sequence). The V gene end was trimmed by 4 bases and the J gene end by 1 base; junction bases not matched to a gene: 10. The CDR3 is 17 amino acids.

The sample holds a few counts of this clonotype. The genes are TRBV6-2 or TRBV6-3 and TRBJ1-1; no clear D gene. The CDR3 spans 16 residues. Germline V gives CDR1 MNHEY, CDR2 SVGEGT. V was pared by 8 bases and J by 0 bases, with 19 bases between. CDR3 DNA sequence: TGTGCCAGCCATAATCAATACAGTACCCTGAACACTGAAGCTTTCTTT. It codes for CASHNQYSTLNTEAFF.

The gene calls are TRBV28 and TRBJ1-2, with D unresolved. The V and J ends lost 3 bases and 8 bases respectively, with 13 bases between them. Germline CDR1 MDHEN, CDR2 SYDVKM. This CDR3 has 13 residues. CDR3 region: CASSFVDGWGYTF. As DNA, the CDR3 is TGTGCCAGCAGTTTCGTTGACGGGTGGGGCTACACCTTC.

This chain links TRBV18 with TRBJ1-1; 8 bases fit TRBD1. This CDR3 spans 13 amino acids. The junction had 8 bases not matched to a gene; V was cut back by 6 bases and J by 8 bases. Germline CDR1 is KGHSH and CDR2 is LQKENI. Here the CDR3 DNA reads TGTGCCAGCTCGGAGACAGGGGCCTTGGAAGCTTTCTTT. This codes for CASSETGALEAFF.

This clonotype occurred many times. The chain links TRBV7-9 to TRBJ1-1, with 8 bases aligning to TRBD1. CDR3 length: 15 residues. In germline, CDR1 is SEHNR, CDR2 FQNEAQ (reference sequence). V gave up 5 bases and J gave up 2 bases; unmatched junction bases: 7. The CDR3 sequence: CASSLVGQGNTEAFF. CDR3 sequence (DNA): TGTGCCAGCAGCCTAGTCGGACAGGGAAACACTGAAGCTTTCTTT.

At least ten counts were recorded for this clonotype. The chain couples TRBV6-1 to TRBJ1-4, with D maybe TRBD1 (5 bases). Trimming pared 11 bases from V and 0 bases from J, leaving 10 bases between. The germline CDR1 and CDR2 sequences are MNHNS and SASEGT. This CDR3 has 13 amino acids. CDR3 loop: CAAGPATNEKLFF. The CDR3 coding sequence is TGTGCCGCGGGACCTGCAACTAATGAAAAACTGTTTTTT.

The rearrangement joins TRBV7-2 to TRBJ2-3; maybe TRBD2 (5 bases). In germline, CDR1 is SGHTA, CDR2 FQGNSA. V lost 1 base to trimming and J lost 4 bases, with 12 bases between them. This CDR3 has 15 amino acids. The chain's CDR3 is CASSLVWNGADTQYF. Written as DNA, the CDR3 is TGTGCCAGCAGCTTAGTTTGGAACGGGGCAGATACGCAGTATTTT.

Points on this clonotype: A read error may account for a junction end that differs from germline. This sequence joins TRBV29-1 and TRBJ2-7; weak D call: TRBD2 (6 bases). Germline V gene data show CDR1 as SQVTM and CDR2 as ANQGSEA. The CDR3 has 13 amino acids. Written as DNA, the CDR3 is TGCAGCGTTGTCCGCCAGGGAGGCTACGAGCAGTGCTTC. Translating gives CSVVRQGGYEQCF.

The J gene is TRBJ2-7, the V gene TRBV6-1; D is unresolved. Looked up from germline, CDR1 is MNHNS and CDR2 is SASEGT. CDR3 length equals 16 residues. Trimming shortened V by 8 bases and J by 1 base, and 21 bases separated the two germline ends. The CDR3: CASAIGHPGRSYEQYF. DNA of the CDR3: TGTGCCAGCGCTATAGGGCACCCGGGCAGGTCCTACGAGCAGTACTTC.